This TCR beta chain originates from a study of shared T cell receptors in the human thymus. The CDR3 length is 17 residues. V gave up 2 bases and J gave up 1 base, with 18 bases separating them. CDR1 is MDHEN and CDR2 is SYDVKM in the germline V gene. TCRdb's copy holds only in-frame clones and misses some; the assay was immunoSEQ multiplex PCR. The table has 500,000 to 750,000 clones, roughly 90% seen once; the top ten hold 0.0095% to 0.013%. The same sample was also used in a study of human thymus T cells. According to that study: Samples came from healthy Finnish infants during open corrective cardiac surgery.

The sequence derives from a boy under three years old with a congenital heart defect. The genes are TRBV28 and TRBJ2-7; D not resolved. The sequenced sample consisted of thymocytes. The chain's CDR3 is CASSLGCGGPGSYEQYF. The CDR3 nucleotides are TGTGCCAGCAGTTTAGGCTGTGGCGGCCCCGGGTCCTACGAGCAGTACTTC.